These 30 T cell receptor beta chains came from one sample sequenced in a study of spatial heterogeneity in lung cancer. Each CDR3 protein gets one entry after TCRdb re-called the 5' RACE reads with MiXCR. The sample lists about 20,000 distinct CDR3 sequences; approximately 18% were seen once. Time point reported: sample taken at primary tumor resection. Without sorting, whole RNA was sequenced from tumor, nontumor lung or frozen PBMC. The sample here was PBMCs, taken at surgery. The receptors were gathered from a male donor with early-stage non-small cell lung cancer.

This clonotype has only a few counts. V is TRBV7-8 and J is TRBJ2-3; 8 nucleotides agree with TRBD2. Germline CDR1 and CDR2: SGHVS and FQNEAQ. The CDR3 length is 16 residues. The J segment lost 3 bases and the V segment lost 0 bases, leaving 5 bases of the junction unmatched. The CDR3 reads CASSLAPGTRTDTQYF. For the CDR3, the DNA is TGTGCCAGCAGCTTAGCCCCCGGGACTAGAACAGATACGCAGTATTTT. The full variable domain, with the rest looked up from reference TRBV7-8 and TRBJ2-3, is GAGVSQSPRYKVAKRGQDVALRCDPISGHVSLFWYQQALGQGPEFLTYFQNEAQLDKSGLPSDRFFAERPEGSVSTLKIQRTQQEDSAVYLCASSLAPGTRTDTQYFGPGTRLTVL.

This clonotype was picked up a small number of times. The rearrangement uses TRBV7-8 and TRBJ2-2; TRBD2 might be the D (7 bases). Germline V gene lookup returns CDR1 SGHVS and CDR2 FQNEAQ. The V end lost 4 bases, the J end lost 8 bases, and 20 bases lay between the germline ends. The CDR3 runs to 16 residues. CDR3 bases: TGTGCCAGCAGCTCGTGGGGAGGGGACACTACAGGGGAGCTGTTTTTT. Translated, it gives CASSSWGGDTTGELFF.

This clonotype was seen more than once but under ten times. At one boundary the junction diverges from the germline segment, which might be a read error. The chain couples TRBV19 to TRBJ2-4; TRBD2 matches at 12 bases. Germline lookup yields CDR1 LNHDA and CDR2 SQIVND (reference sequence). The CDR3 has 16 residues. The CDR3 here is CAGSIGLAGGQNIQYF. The CDR3 DNA reads as TGTGCCGGTAGTATTGGTCTAGCGGGGGGGCAAAACATTCAGTACTTC.

This clonotype was observed many times. The V call is TRBV5-1, the J call TRBJ2-7; D gene uncertain. There are 14 residues in the CDR3. Germline CDR1 is SGHRS and CDR2 is YFSETQ. The V end lost 2 bases, the J end lost 0 bases, and 9 bases lay between the germline ends. The CDR3 region has the DNA TGCGCCAGCAGCTTAGGACGGATCTCCTACGAGCAGTACTTC. This encodes CASSLGRISYEQYF.

This clonotype was detected ten times or more. J is TRBJ2-1 and V is TRBV5-1, with D perhaps matching TRBD1 or TRBD2 (5 bases each). The CDR3 is 16 amino acids. V was pared by 2 bases and J by 4 bases, with 16 bases between. The germline CDR1 and CDR2 sequences are SGHRS and YFSETQ. The CDR3 coding sequence is TGCGCCAGCAGCTTCAGCCCCGGGACGGATTACAATGAGCAGTTCTTC. Protein: CASSFSPGTDYNEQFF.

This clonotype was counted between two and nine times. V gene TRBV20-1 combines with J gene TRBJ2-5; no reliable D call. V lost 3 bases and J 7 bases, leaving 15 bases between the germline ends. Germline lookup yields CDR1 DFQATT and CDR2 SNEGSKA (reference sequence). This CDR3 is 13 amino acids long. CDR3 residues: CSASPPSSWTQYF. In DNA, the CDR3 is TGCAGTGCTAGTCCTCCTAGTTCATGGACCCAGTACTTC.

This clonotype is judged medium-sized. The V and J genes are TRBV7-6 and TRBJ1-6; D is undetermined. The CDR3 consists of 13 residues. Trimming removed 4 bases at V and 9 bases at J, with 10 bases between. Germline CDR1 SGHVS, CDR2 FNYEAQ. The CDR3 DNA reads TGTGCCAGCAGCTGGGGAAGTAGTTCACCCCTCCACTTT. Encoded protein: CASSWGSSSPLHF.

The CDR3 region is CASSQTNFEEALYGYTF. The CDR3 coding sequence is TGCGCCAGCAGCCAGACTAATTTTGAAGAGGCTCTCTATGGCTACACCTTC. This rearrangement joins TRBV4-1 to TRBJ1-2; D is uncertain. V gave up 3 bases and J gave up 4 bases, with 21 bases separating them. The germline CDR1 and CDR2 sequences are MGHRA and YSYEKL. The CDR3 totals 17 residues.

This clonotype was seen a few times. The chain employs TRBV6-2 or TRBV6-3 and TRBJ2-7; TRBD2 matches 13 bases. The J segment lost 3 bases and the V segment lost 4 bases, leaving 3 bases of the junction unmatched. The length of the CDR3 is 15 residues. Germline lookup yields CDR1 MNHEY and CDR2 SVGEGT. In DNA form, the CDR3 reads TGTGCCAGCAGTTCTGGGACTAGCGGGAACTACGAGCAGTACTTC. This codes for CASSSGTSGNYEQYF.

Many counts were recorded for this clonotype. The J gene is TRBJ2-5, the V gene TRBV7-7, with D possibly being TRBD2 (5 bases). The CDR3 sequence is 13 residues long. Per germline, CDR1 SSHAT and CDR2 FNYEAQ (reference sequence). CDR3 amino acids: CASVVGPKGTQYF. DNA for the CDR3: TGTGCTAGCGTCGTTGGCCCAAAGGGGACCCAGTACTTC.

This clonotype was seen ten or more times. The chain carries TRBV20-1 and TRBJ2-1; D perhaps matches TRBD1 (5 bases). V lost 1 base, J lost 5 bases, and 18 bases lay in between. Germline lookup yields CDR1 DFQATT and CDR2 SNEGSKA (reference sequence). This CDR3 contains 16 residues. This CDR3 is CSARGPTVSRDNEQFF. The CDR3 coding sequence is TGCAGTGCTAGAGGCCCGACAGTGTCACGGGACAATGAGCAGTTCTTC.

The chain links TRBV2 to TRBJ2-7; 8 nucleotides match TRBD2. CDR1 is SNHLY, CDR2 FYNNEI, per germline. Trimming took 1 base from V and 3 from J; bases not matched to a gene: 5. The CDR3 runs 15 residues. In DNA form, the CDR3 reads TGTGCCAGCAGTGAAGGGGCTAGCGGGTACTACGAGCAGTACTTC. Its protein is CASSEGASGYYEQYF. Looking up the rest from reference TRBV2 and TRBJ2-7 gives the full variable domain: EPEVTQTPSHQVTQMGQEVILRCVPISNHLYFYWYRQILGQKVEFLVSFYNNEISEKSEIFDDQFSVERPDGSNFTLKIRSTKLEDSAMYFCASSEGASGYYEQYFGPGTRLTVT.

This clonotype was detected many times. This chain links TRBV7-9 with TRBJ2-6; D is unclear. The V end was cut by 4 bases, the J end by 0 bases, with 7 bases between. The CDR3 runs to 15 residues. The germline V gene encodes CDR1 SEHNR and CDR2 FQNEAQ (reference sequence). CDR3 sequence: CASSSLDSGANVLTF. The DNA for the CDR3 is TGTGCCAGCAGCTCCCTAGACTCTGGGGCCAACGTCCTGACTTTC.

This clonotype came up a few times. V and J are TRBV20-1 and TRBJ2-5, with 8 nucleotides matching TRBD2. V shed 3 bases, J shed 5 bases, and the junction held 5 bases outside the gene matches. The CDR3 runs 13 residues. Germline assignment: CDR1 DFQATT and CDR2 SNEGSKA (reference sequence). The chain's CDR3 is CSARRGERETQYF. The CDR3 bases are TGCAGTGCTAGGCGGGGGGAGCGGGAGACCCAGTACTTC.

The rearrangement links TRBV7-3 to TRBJ2-7; D might be TRBD1 or TRBD2, each matching 6 bases. V was cut by 0 bases and J by 6 bases, with 12 bases left in between. CDR3 length: 14 residues. Germline values: CDR1 SGHTA, CDR2 FQGTGA. CDR3 protein: CASSLTPGGSEQYF. The CDR3 DNA sequence: TGTGCCAGCAGCTTAACCCCCGGGGGCAGCGAGCAGTACTTC.

This clonotype was found many times. The CDR3 loop reads CASRSPSGRGYTF. In DNA form, the CDR3 reads TGTGCCAGCAGATCCCCGAGCGGGCGTGGCTACACCTTC. V and J are TRBV6-5 and TRBJ1-2; D is ambiguous. The V end lost 6 bases, the J end lost 7 bases, and 15 bases lay between the germline ends. The CDR3 has 13 amino acids. CDR1 is MNHEY, CDR2 SVGAGI, per germline.

The rearrangement uses TRBV30 and TRBJ2-2; no definite D call. From germline, CDR1 is GTSNPN and CDR2 SVGIG (reference sequence). Trimming cost V 1 base and J 7 bases, with 10 bases left between them. The CDR3 extends over 13 amino acids. CDR3 DNA sequence: TGTGCCTGGAGTGGTTTTGGGGTCGGGGAGCTGTTTTTT. The encoded protein is CAWSGFGVGELFF.

The chain is built from TRBV5-1 and TRBJ1-2; D might be TRBD1 (5 bases). Trimming took off 4 bases at V and 4 bases at J, with 14 bases between the two ends. Germline V gives CDR1 SGHRS, CDR2 YFSETQ. The CDR3 length is 14 residues. The CDR3 is CASSPADTVYGYTF. As DNA, the CDR3 is TGCGCCAGCAGCCCAGCGGACACGGTCTATGGCTACACCTTC.

The rearrangement uses TRBV11-1 and TRBJ1-4; TRBD1 might be the D (6 bases). Germline CDR1 SGHAT, CDR2 FQDESV (reference sequence). Trimming removed 5 bases at V and 8 bases at J, with 18 bases between. This CDR3 region has 15 residues. The CDR3 DNA sequence: TGTGCCAGCAGCGACTCGACAGGCGGATGGGAAAAACTGTTTTTT. This sequence encodes CASSDSTGGWEKLFF.

Of note for this clonotype: The conserved phenylalanine or tryptophan is not found at the CDR3 terminus, so this likely reflects a read error. This rearrangement joins TRBV20-1 to TRBJ1-1; 7 bases map to TRBD1. V gave up 6 bases and J gave up 3 bases; unmatched junction bases: 16. Germline V gene data show CDR1 as DFQATT and CDR2 as SNEGSKA (reference sequence). The CDR3 is 16 amino acids. CDR3 in DNA: TGCAGTGCCAGGGGACGCCAACAGGGGATGGACACTGAAGCTTTCTCT. Protein product: CSARGRQQGMDTEAFS.

The chain recombines TRBV5-1 with TRBJ1-1; D may be TRBD1 (6 bases). Germline-derived CDR1 and CDR2 are SGHRS and YFSETQ. The CDR3 spans 15 residues. Trimming removed 4 bases at V and 5 bases at J, with 18 bases between. In DNA form, the CDR3 reads TGCGCCAGCAGCACAGGGACGTCCTTGGAAACTGAAGCTTTCTTT. It translates to CASSTGTSLETEAFF. Looking up the rest from reference TRBV5-1 and TRBJ1-1 gives the full variable domain: KAGVTQTPRYLIKTRGQQVTLSCSPISGHRSVSWYQQTPGQGLQFLFEYFSETQRNKGNFPGRFSGRQFSNSRSEMNVSTLELGDSALYLCASSTGTSLETEAFFGQGTRLTVV.

By its share, this clonotype is medium-sized. This chain joins TRBV27 and TRBJ2-7; D possibly uses TRBD1 or TRBD2 (5 bases each). V was cut by 9 bases and J by 4 bases, with 25 bases left in between. The CDR3 totals 16 residues. CDR1 and CDR2 from the germline V gene are MNHEY and SMNVEV (reference sequence). The CDR3 DNA follows: TGTGCCAGTCTTTCGCATCTGGGACCACCCTCGTACGAGCAGTACTTC. Translating it yields CASLSHLGPPSYEQYF.

To note about this clonotype: Just one base apart from a much larger clone, this may be a read error. The conserved phenylalanine or tryptophan normally closing the CDR3 is absent here, so this likely arose from a read error. The J gene is TRBJ1-1, the V gene TRBV10-2; unclear D gene. Germline V lookup: CDR1 WSHSY, CDR2 SAAADI. Trimming stripped 4 bases from V and 4 bases from J, with 10 bases between. There are 13 residues in the CDR3. As DNA, the CDR3 is TGCGCCAGCAGTGGGACCCGAGCCACTGAAGCTTTCCTT. Amino acid sequence: CASSGTRATEAFL.

This clonotype occurred a few times. CDR3 amino acids: CASRLRNRNYQETQYF. The CDR3 DNA sequence: TGTGCAAGTCGCTTAAGGAATAGAAATTACCAAGAGACCCAGTACTTC. The rearrangement joins TRBV12-2 to TRBJ2-5. TRBV12-2 is a pseudogene segment. The CDR3 extends over 16 amino acids.

The genes are TRBV19 and TRBJ2-5, with 7 bases lining up with TRBD2. The CDR3 spans 12 residues. The germline V gene has CDR1 LNHDA and CDR2 SQIVND (reference sequence). Trimming cost V 8 bases and J 5 bases; bases outside gene matches: 5. The CDR3 DNA is TGTGCCAGTCGACTAGCAGGGGAGACCCAGTACTTC. The encoded protein is CASRLAGETQYF.

A few counts support this clonotype. The chain combines TRBV24-1 with TRBJ2-2; TRBD1 is a possible D gene (6 bases). Germline V gene lookup returns CDR1 KGHDR and CDR2 SFDVKD. CDR3 size: 11 residues. The ends were cut back, 9 bases at V and 6 bases at J, with 7 bases in the middle. The chain's CDR3 is CATQGSGELFF. CDR3 sequence (DNA): TGTGCCACCCAGGGGTCCGGGGAGCTGTTTTTT.

This clonotype is judged medium-sized. The rearrangement links TRBV29-1 to TRBJ2-5, with D possibly being TRBD2 (6 bases). CDR1 SQVTM and CDR2 ANQGSEA come from the germline V gene. The CDR3 runs 13 residues. The ends were cut back, 7 bases at V and 5 bases at J, with 17 bases in the middle. CDR3 DNA: TGCAGCGGGGTCGGGACTCCCGAGGAGACCCAGTACTTC. Its protein product is CSGVGTPEETQYF.

This clonotype was detected ten times or more. CDR3 residues: CASSRDREGDTQYF. CDR3 sequence (DNA): TGTGCCAGCAGCCGGGACAGGGAAGGAGATACGCAGTATTTT. This chain links TRBV5-4 with TRBJ2-3; 9 bases are shared with TRBD1. Germline CDR1 SGHNT, CDR2 YYREEE (reference sequence). J was trimmed by 5 bases and V by 4 bases; bases with no gene match: 5. This CDR3 has 14 residues.

This clonotype was observed a handful of times. The chain carries TRBV24-1 and TRBJ2-1, with 13 nucleotides matching TRBD2. V shed 4 bases and J 4 bases; nucleotides not matched to a gene: 3. The CDR3 covers 16 residues. CDR1 and CDR2 from the germline V gene are KGHDR and SFDVKD. CDR3 DNA sequence: TGTGCCACCAGTGACCCGACTAGCGGGGGGTACAATGAGCAGTTCTTC. Amino acid sequence: CATSDPTSGGYNEQFF.

The table lists this clonotype with many counts. The chain uses TRBV19 and TRBJ1-5; D may be TRBD1 (5 bases). V lost 0 bases, J lost 0 bases, and 12 bases lay in between. The CDR3 contains 17 residues. Germline assignment: CDR1 LNHDA and CDR2 SQIVND (reference sequence). The CDR3 loop is CASSIDLGTDSNQPQHF. The DNA of the CDR3 is TGTGCCAGTAGTATAGATCTAGGGACGGATAGCAATCAGCCCCAGCATTTT.